This record looks at one TCR beta chain sequence and its context. The target antigen is unknown. This PCR relied on a set of 60 Vbeta primers and 13 Jbeta primers. Assay used: immunoSEQ multiplex PCR; TCRdb lists only in-frame clones, some missing. The sample has 150,000 or so clones, almost 80% seen once. The CDR3 consists of 14 residues. With V trimmed by 10 bases and J by 4 bases, 10 bases remained unmatched. Germline assignment: CDR1 ENHRY and CDR2 SYGVKD. The data are from a study of cytomegalovirus exposure and HLA in healthy donors. The study, taken as a whole, reports: CMV serostatus was the sole immune exposure information available. Versus the roughly 700-donor mean, an Asian-associated ancestry cluster reportedly showed fewer N-insertions in a later analysis. Analyzed later, most CMV-associated TCR beta chains appeared HLA-restricted. Several top significant clusters appeared, in a later analysis, to be linked to common viral pathogens.

The chain couples TRBV10-3 to TRBJ1-2, with 9 nucleotides matching TRBD1. The sample was PBMCs. This TCR came from a woman aged 45-59 years in good health and CMV-seropositive. The CDR3 region is CATLTGQGLYGYTF. CDR3 sequence (DNA): TGTGCCACCCTCACGGGACAGGGCCTCTATGGCTACACCTTC.